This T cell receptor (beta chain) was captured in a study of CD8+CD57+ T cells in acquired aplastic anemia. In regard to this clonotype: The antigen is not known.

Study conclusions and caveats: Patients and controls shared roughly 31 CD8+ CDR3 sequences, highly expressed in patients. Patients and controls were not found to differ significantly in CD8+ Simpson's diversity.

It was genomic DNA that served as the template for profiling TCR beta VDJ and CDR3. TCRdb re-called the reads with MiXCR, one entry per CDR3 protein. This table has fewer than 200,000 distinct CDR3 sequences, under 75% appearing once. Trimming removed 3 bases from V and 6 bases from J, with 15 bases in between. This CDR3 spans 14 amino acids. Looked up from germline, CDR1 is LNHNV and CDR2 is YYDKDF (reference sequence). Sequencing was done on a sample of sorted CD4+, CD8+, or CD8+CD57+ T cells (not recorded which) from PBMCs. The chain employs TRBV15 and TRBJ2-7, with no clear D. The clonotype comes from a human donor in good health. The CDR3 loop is CATSSGPGYLEQYF. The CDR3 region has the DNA TGTGCCACCAGCAGCGGTCCTGGCTACCTCGAGCAGTACTTC.